This is a list of T cell receptor beta chains from one sample in a study of control samples from healthy donors and cancer patients. Some clones are missing from TCRdb's copy, which holds only in-frame ones; the method was immunoSEQ multiplex PCR. The data hold 130,000 or so clones, with around 87% observed a single time. Input material: blood. The receptors were sampled from a man aged 40-49 years in good health. CDR3s include the opening cysteine and the closing phenylalanine or tryptophan. The order of the fields is CDR3 DNA, CDR3 protein, J gene, clone size, V gene, D gene. A D gene is named only where the DNA matches it firmly. The size entry is marked missing in some rows and otherwise reads once, few, many or a size class.

DNA: TGTGCCAGCAGCTTAGCCGTGATTGGGGTCAACACTGAAGCTTTCTTT
CDR3: CASSLAVIGVNTEAFF
J: TRBJ1-1
size: few
V: TRBV7-8
D: -

DNA: TGTGCCAGCAGCTTAATGGCTGGGAGGTCCGGACAAGAGACCCAGTACTTC
CDR3: CASSLMAGRSGQETQYF
J: TRBJ2-5
size: -
V: TRBV7-2
D: -

DNA: TGTGCCAGCAGGACGTCGGACTATGGCTACACCTTC
CDR3: CASRTSDYGYTF
J: TRBJ1-2
size: once
V: TRBV6-5
D: -

DNA: TGCGCCAGCAGCTTGGAAGCGGGGGGGCCCAATGAGCAGTTCTTC
CDR3: CASSLEAGGPNEQFF
J: TRBJ2-1
size: -
V: TRBV5-1
D: TRBD2

DNA: TGTGCCAGCAGCACGAGGACGGGGTATAGCAATCAGCCCCAGCATTTT
CDR3: CASSTRTGYSNQPQHF
J: TRBJ1-5
size: -
V: TRBV7-2
D: -

DNA: TGTGCCAGCAGCTTAGCGGACCCCAGGGAGCCCCAGCATTTT
CDR3: CASSLADPREPQHF
J: TRBJ1-5
size: -
V: TRBV7-8
D: -

DNA: TGTGCCAGCAGCGTAGATACAGGCCAAGGCGATGGCTACACCTTC
CDR3: CASSVDTGQGDGYTF
J: TRBJ1-2
size: once
V: TRBV9
D: -

DNA: TGTGCAAGTCGCTTATCAAGTTATAGAACCACTCAGGCTTCTGGAAACACCATATATTTT
CDR3: CASRLSSYRTTQASGNTIYF
J: TRBJ1-3
size: -
V: TRBV12-2
D: -

DNA: TGTGCCAGCAGCTTAAAGGGGGGGGTCCTGAACAATGAGCAGTTCTTC
CDR3: CASSLKGGVLNNEQFF
J: TRBJ2-1
size: -
V: TRBV7-2
D: -

DNA: TGTGCCAGCAGGCCCAGTACATCTGGAAACACCATATATTTT
CDR3: CASRPSTSGNTIYF
J: TRBJ1-3
size: -
V: TRBV7-2
D: -

DNA: TGTGCCAGCTCACCGGACAGGGGTGAAAAACTGTTTTTT
CDR3: CASSPDRGEKLFF
J: TRBJ1-4
size: once
V: TRBV18
D: TRBD1

DNA: TGTGCCAGCTCACTCGCGGCAGCTAATGAAAAACTGTTTTTT
CDR3: CASSLAAANEKLFF
J: TRBJ1-4
size: -
V: TRBV18
D: -

DNA: TGTGCCTCAGGAAGGGGGAGCTCCTACAATGAGCAGTTCTTC
CDR3: CASGRGSSYNEQFF
J: TRBJ2-1
size: -
V: TRBV10-3
D: -

DNA: TGTGCCACCAGCAGAGATACAGACCATTCACCCCTCCACTTT
CDR3: CATSRDTDHSPLHF
J: TRBJ1-6
size: -
V: TRBV15
D: -

DNA: TGTGCCAGCAGCTTGGGCGGACAGGCGAGAGGTGGCGGCTACACCTTC
CDR3: CASSLGGQARGGGYTF
J: TRBJ1-2
size: once
V: TRBV5-8
D: TRBD1

DNA: TGTGCCAGCAGCTTAGATCGAGCCCCCCCAGATACGCAGTATTTT
CDR3: CASSLDRAPPDTQYF
J: TRBJ2-3
size: -
V: TRBV11-3
D: -

DNA: TGTGCCAGCAGCTTACAAAGCGGGGGGGGTGTGGAGACCCAGTACTTC
CDR3: CASSLQSGGGVETQYF
J: TRBJ2-5
size: -
V: TRBV11-3
D: TRBD2

DNA: TGCGCCAGCAGCCAAGATTGGGGGTCCGACACTGAAGCTTTCTTT
CDR3: CASSQDWGSDTEAFF
J: TRBJ1-1
size: -
V: TRBV4-3
D: -

DNA: TGTGCCAGCAGTGACTCGAAGGGGGGGGGAACAGATACGCAGTATTTT
CDR3: CASSDSKGGGTDTQYF
J: TRBJ2-3
size: -
V: TRBV6-4
D: -

DNA: TGTGCCAGCAGCAGCGCGGGGGGCCGGGGTTTCAATGAGCAGTTCTTC
CDR3: CASSSAGGRGFNEQFF
J: TRBJ2-1
size: -
V: TRBV7-9
D: TRBD2

DNA: TGTGCCAGCAGCTCCGGGACAGGGGAAAAACTGTTTTTT
CDR3: CASSSGTGEKLFF
J: TRBJ1-4
size: -
V: TRBV9
D: TRBD1

DNA: TGTGCCAGCTCACCGACAGGAGGGGACACTGAAGCTTTCTTT
CDR3: CASSPTGGDTEAFF
J: TRBJ1-1
size: -
V: TRBV18
D: -

DNA: TGTGCCAGTAGTCCCAATCGGGCCTACCCCCCAGATGTCAATGGCTACACCTTC
CDR3: CASSPNRAYPPDVNGYTF
J: TRBJ1-2
size: -
V: TRBV19
D: -

DNA: TGTGCCAGCAGCTCACGGATAACCGACAGAGGCAACGAGCAGTACTTC
CDR3: CASSSRITDRGNEQYF
J: TRBJ2-7
size: -
V: TRBV5-6
D: -

DNA: TGCGCCAGCAGCCAAGATTGGGCCAGGACCACCGGGGAGCTGTTTTTT
CDR3: CASSQDWARTTGELFF
J: TRBJ2-2
size: few
V: TRBV4-3
D: -

DNA: TGTGCCAGCAGCTTAGAAGGGGCGGGGATAATGGGTACCTACGAGCAGTACTTC
CDR3: CASSLEGAGIMGTYEQYF
J: TRBJ2-7
size: -
V: TRBV7-9
D: -

DNA: TGTGCCAGCAGTACCGACCGGGGGCTTGGAAACACCATATATTTT
CDR3: CASSTDRGLGNTIYF
J: TRBJ1-3
size: -
V: TRBV6-5
D: -

DNA: TGTGCCAGCAGCCCGAACGGAAACACCATATATTTT
CDR3: CASSPNGNTIYF
J: TRBJ1-3
size: -
V: TRBV9
D: -

DNA: TGTGCCTGGAGTGCGGCGGGGGGGCGTACAGATACGCAGTATTTT
CDR3: CAWSAAGGRTDTQYF
J: TRBJ2-3
size: -
V: TRBV30
D: TRBD2

DNA: TGTGCCAGCTCACCACCGTACGGGACAGGGGGCGGCGGGCAGCATTTT
CDR3: CASSPPYGTGGGGQHF
J: TRBJ1-5
size: -
V: TRBV18
D: TRBD1

DNA: TGTGCCATAAAACGAGGCACTGAAGCTTTCTTT
CDR3: CAIKRGTEAFF
J: TRBJ1-1
size: -
V: TRBV19
D: -

DNA: TGTGCCAGCAGCCAAGACCAAGAGAACACTGAAGCTTTCTTT
CDR3: CASSQDQENTEAFF
J: TRBJ1-1
size: -
V: TRBV3-1/TRBV3-2
D: -

DNA: TGCGCCAGCAGCCAAGCGGGGGACTTGGGAGCTTTCTTT
CDR3: CASSQAGDLGAFF
J: TRBJ1-1
size: -
V: TRBV4-3
D: -

DNA: TGTGCCAGCAGTCTAAACAGGGGCGTCCAAGAGACCCAGTACTTC
CDR3: CASSLNRGVQETQYF
J: TRBJ2-5
size: -
V: TRBV27
D: TRBD1

DNA: TGCGCCAGCAGCCAATTCTCAGGGGCCTCCTACAATGAGCAGTTCTTC
CDR3: CASSQFSGASYNEQFF
J: TRBJ2-1
size: -
V: TRBV4-1
D: -

DNA: TGTGCCAGCAGTTACCGCCGTCATTCACCCCTCCACTTT
CDR3: CASSYRRHSPLHF
J: TRBJ1-6
size: -
V: TRBV6-5
D: -

DNA: TGTGCCTGGAGTCTCAGTACCCACGAGCAGTACTTC
CDR3: CAWSLSTHEQYF
J: TRBJ2-7
size: -
V: TRBV30
D: -

DNA: TGTGCCAGCAGCCTCTCACCGGGACAGCAAGAGACCCAGTACTTC
CDR3: CASSLSPGQQETQYF
J: TRBJ2-5
size: -
V: TRBV9
D: TRBD1

DNA: TGCGCCAGCAGCCAAAGAGGGGGGGGGCCTGAAGCTTTCTTT
CDR3: CASSQRGGGPEAFF
J: TRBJ1-1
size: -
V: TRBV4-3
D: -

DNA: TGCGCCAGCAGCGGACAGGGGTACCAAGAGACCCAGTACTTC
CDR3: CASSGQGYQETQYF
J: TRBJ2-5
size: -
V: TRBV4-1
D: TRBD1

DNA: TGTGCCAGCAGCTCATCGGACCCGTGGACCCAGTACTTC
CDR3: CASSSSDPWTQYF
J: TRBJ2-5
size: once
V: TRBV7-9
D: -

DNA: TGTGCCAGCAGCTCGGGACAGCTAAATCAGCCCCAGCATTTT
CDR3: CASSSGQLNQPQHF
J: TRBJ1-5
size: -
V: TRBV6-5
D: TRBD1

DNA: TGTGCCTCGCAAACAGGGGAATCCGGGGAGCTGTTTTTT
CDR3: CASQTGESGELFF
J: TRBJ2-2
size: -
V: TRBV30
D: TRBD1